This T cell receptor (beta chain) was sequenced in a study of T-cell memory formation after mild COVID-19. TCRdb re-called the 5' RACE reads with MiXCR, one entry per CDR3 protein. The repertoire includes around 180,000 distinct CDR3 sequences, 16% of them detected once, and about 2% sits in the top ten. The TCR sequence derives from an adult woman who had mild COVID-19 (a few samples of this study predate the infection). Cell type and time point are not known. Sequenced material: PBMCs or a T cell subset sorted from them (not recorded which).

The CDR3 here is CASSPPIGTGTTGELFF. The CDR3, as DNA: TGTGCCAGCTCACCTCCTATCGGGACAGGGACCACCGGGGAGCTGTTTTTT. The chain has TRBV18 and TRBJ2-2; TRBD1 aligns across 9 bases. This CDR3 has 17 residues. Germline-derived CDR1 and CDR2 are KGHSH and LQKENI. Trimming removed 3 bases from V and 4 bases from J; junction bases left unmatched: 9.